One TCR beta chain is described in this entry. As yet, its antigen is unknown. These data come from a study of T cell repertoires in cytomegalovirus infection. Background on the study: Public TCR beta signature analysis indicated the presence of both CMV infection and matching HLA type. Findings and caveats of the study: Of the TCR beta families, the public ones yielded a cumulative frequency that identified carriers of CMV plus the relevant HLA. Dominating the ex vivo response were HLA-C-restricted CMV-specific TCR beta clonotypes.

Germline V CDR1 and CDR2: GTSNPN, SVGIG (reference sequence). The CDR3 runs 13 residues. V was clipped by 3 bases and J by 1 base; unmatched bases: 1. From the reads, TCRdb called clonotypes with MiXCR, one entry per CDR3 protein. The sample includes about 740,000 distinct CDR3 sequences, about a third of them seen just once. Sequenced input: PBMCs. This sequence joins TRBV30 and TRBJ2-3, with TRBD1 identical over 7 bases. The sequence was obtained from a human donor in good health (CMV status not recorded). Some clones in this sample may be carry-over from other donors' samples. CDR3 residues: CAWSGTGTDTQYF. The CDR3 DNA sequence: TGTGCCTGGAGCGGGACAGGCACAGATACGCAGTATTTT.